This TCR beta chain appears in the sequencing data of a study of beta chain features in type 1 diabetes. In the case of this clone: The antigen remains unidentified.

Cells sorted by CD45RO/CCR7/CD25/CD127/CD95/CD27 comprised CD4+ naive, central memory, regulatory and stem cell-like memory cells. Trimming pared 0 bases from V and 6 bases from J, leaving 15 bases between. Germline V gene data show CDR1 as SGHRS and CDR2 as YFSETQ. The CDR3 runs to 16 residues. Of the isolated RNA, all was reverse transcribed, and so the sequenced material was expressed TCRB transcripts. Sequencing was performed with immunoSEQ multiplex PCR; in TCRdb, only in-frame clones are kept and a portion is missing. The table lists 600,000 to 700,000 clones, roughly 13% of them singletons. Study conclusions and caveats: Resolution of whether HLA type affects TCRB rearrangement was not achieved here. The naive, central memory and Treg TCRB repertoires of patients appeared to be more similar to one another than those of healthy donors. Moderately but significantly shorter TCRB CDR3s were found in Type 1 diabetes patients in all four CD4+ subsets.

The sequence was obtained from a man younger than 35 with type 1 diabetes. The V call is TRBV5-1, the J call TRBJ2-2, with D possibly matching TRBD2 (7 bases). Sample: naive CD4+ T cells from blood. In nucleotides, the CDR3 is TGCGCCAGCAGCTTGGCCGGGGGGCGCGGCGCCGGGGAGCTGTTTTTT. Translation gives CASSLAGGRGAGELFF.